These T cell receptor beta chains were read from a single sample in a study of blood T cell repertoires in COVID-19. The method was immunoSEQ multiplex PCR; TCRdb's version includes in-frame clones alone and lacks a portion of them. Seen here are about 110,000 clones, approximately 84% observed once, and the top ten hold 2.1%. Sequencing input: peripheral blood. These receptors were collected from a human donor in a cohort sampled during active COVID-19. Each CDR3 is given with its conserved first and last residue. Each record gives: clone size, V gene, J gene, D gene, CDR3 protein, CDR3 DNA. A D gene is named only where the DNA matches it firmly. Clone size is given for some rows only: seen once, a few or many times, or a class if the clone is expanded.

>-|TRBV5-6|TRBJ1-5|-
CASSFGGGFNQPQHF
TGTGCCAGCAGCTTTGGCGGGGGGTTCAATCAGCCCCAGCATTTT
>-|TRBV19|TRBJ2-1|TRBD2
CASSFLAGVNEQFF
TGTGCCAGTTCCTTCCTAGCGGGAGTCAATGAGCAGTTCTTC
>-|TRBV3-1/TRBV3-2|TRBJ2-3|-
CASSPGVSDTQYF
TGTGCCAGCAGCCCGGGAGTTTCGGATACGCAGTATTTT
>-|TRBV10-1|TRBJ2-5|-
CASSESPVGGTQYF
TGCGCCAGCAGTGAGTCTCCGGTGGGGGGGACCCAGTACTTC
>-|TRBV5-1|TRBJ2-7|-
CASSLVAQAFYEQYF
TGCGCCAGCAGCTTGGTAGCGCAGGCCTTCTACGAGCAGTACTTC
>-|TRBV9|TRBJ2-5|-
CASSVGAGETQYF
TGTGCCAGCAGCGTCGGTGCAGGAGAGACCCAGTACTTC
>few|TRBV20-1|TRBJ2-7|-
CSASVSYEQYF
TGCAGTGCTAGCGTATCCTACGAGCAGTACTTC
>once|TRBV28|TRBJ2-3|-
CASRVSGSTDTQYF
TGTGCCAGCAGAGTCTCGGGTTCCACAGATACGCAGTATTTT
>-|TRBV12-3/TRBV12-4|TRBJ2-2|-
CASRGRGRGELFF
TGTGCCAGCAGGGGGCGGGGCCGCGGGGAGCTGTTTTTT
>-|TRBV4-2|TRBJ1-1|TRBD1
CASSLTGVGGNTEAFF
TGTGCCAGCAGCCTGACAGGGGTAGGGGGAAACACTGAAGCTTTCTTT
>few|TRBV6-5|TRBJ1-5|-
CASSYSAGLDQPQHF
TGTGCCAGCAGTTACTCGGCGGGGTTGGATCAGCCCCAGCATTTT
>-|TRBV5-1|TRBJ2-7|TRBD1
CASSLSDRGHEQYF
TGCGCCAGCAGCTTATCCGACAGGGGTCACGAGCAGTACTTC
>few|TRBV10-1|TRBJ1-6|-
CASRSTRESPLHF
TGCGCCAGCAGATCCACGAGGGAATCACCCCTCCACTTT
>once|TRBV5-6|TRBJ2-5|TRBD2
CASSFRASGRARETQYF
TGTGCCAGCAGCTTTAGGGCTAGCGGGAGGGCCAGAGAGACCCAGTACTTC
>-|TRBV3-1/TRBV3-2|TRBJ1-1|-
CASSQPGQSEAFF
TGTGCCAGCAGCCAGCCCGGACAGAGTGAAGCTTTCTTT
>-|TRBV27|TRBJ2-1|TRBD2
CASSYGTSGYNEQFF
TGTGCCAGCAGTTACGGGACTAGCGGGTACAATGAGCAGTTCTTC
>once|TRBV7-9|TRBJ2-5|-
CASSLGREWAKETQYF
TGTGCCAGCAGCTTAGGGAGGGAGTGGGCCAAAGAGACCCAGTACTTC
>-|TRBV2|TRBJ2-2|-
CAGSRDTILTGELFF
TGTGCCGGATCTCGGGACACCATTCTGACCGGGGAGCTGTTTTTT
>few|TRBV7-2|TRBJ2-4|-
CASTPSGAKNIQYF
TGTGCCAGCACCCCGAGCGGAGCCAAAAACATTCAGTACTTC
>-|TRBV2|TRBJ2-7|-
CASSAAGRSSYEQYF
TGTGCCAGCAGTGCCGCGGGTAGGAGCTCCTACGAGCAGTACTTC
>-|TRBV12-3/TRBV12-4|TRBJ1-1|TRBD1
CASSLRQGTEAFF
TGTGCCAGCAGTCTACGACAGGGCACTGAAGCTTTCTTT
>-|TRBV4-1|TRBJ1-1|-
CASSQVPGADTEAFF
TGCGCCAGCAGCCAAGTCCCTGGGGCGGACACTGAAGCTTTCTTT
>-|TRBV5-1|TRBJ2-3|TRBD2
CASSLAPAGPTDTQYF
TGCGCCAGCAGCTTGGCTCCAGCGGGGCCCACAGATACGCAGTATTTT
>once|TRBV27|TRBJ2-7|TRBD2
CASSRPLAGGSAYEQYF
TGTGCCAGCAGTCGCCCGCTAGCGGGAGGCTCAGCCTACGAGCAGTACTTC
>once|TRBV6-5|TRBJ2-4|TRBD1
CASSSWDRLAKNIQYF
TGTGCCAGCAGTTCCTGGGACAGACTAGCCAAAAACATTCAGTACTTC
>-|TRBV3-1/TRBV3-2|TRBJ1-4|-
CASSQDSGRALEKLFF
TGTGCCAGCAGCCAAGATTCTGGCAGGGCTTTGGAAAAACTGTTTTTT
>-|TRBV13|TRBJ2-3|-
CASSLPYEAGSTDTQYF
TGTGCCAGCAGCCTACCTTATGAGGCCGGGAGCACAGATACGCAGTATTTT
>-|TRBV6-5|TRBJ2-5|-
CASGYRVEGTQYF
TGTGCCAGCGGCTACCGGGTCGAAGGGACCCAGTACTTC
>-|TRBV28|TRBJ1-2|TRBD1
CASSPGQGTGYTF
TGTGCCAGCAGTCCCGGACAGGGAACTGGCTACACCTTC
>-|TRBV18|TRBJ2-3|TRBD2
CASSPSLAGVATQYF
TGTGCCAGCTCACCGAGCCTAGCGGGGGTTGCTACGCAGTATTTT
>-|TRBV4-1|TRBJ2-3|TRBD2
CASSQDRVGLAGAPYTDTQYF
TGCGCCAGCAGCCAAGATAGGGTAGGACTAGCGGGGGCCCCGTACACAGATACGCAGTATTTT
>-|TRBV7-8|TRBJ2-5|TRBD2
CASSLARLARETQYF
TGTGCCAGCAGCTTAGCGAGACTAGCGCGGGAGACCCAGTACTTC
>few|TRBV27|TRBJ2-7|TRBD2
CASRRTSSGEQYF
TGTGCCAGCAGGAGGACTAGCTCGGGCGAGCAGTACTTC
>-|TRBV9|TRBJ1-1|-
CASSVSQGYGEAFF
TGTGCCAGCAGCGTTTCACAGGGTTACGGTGAAGCTTTCTTT
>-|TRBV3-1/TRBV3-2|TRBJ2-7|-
CASSFGLFYEQYF
TGTGCCAGCAGCTTTGGGCTTTTCTACGAGCAGTACTTC
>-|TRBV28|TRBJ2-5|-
CASTGGDKETQYF
TGTGCCAGCACGGGCGGGGATAAAGAGACCCAGTACTTC
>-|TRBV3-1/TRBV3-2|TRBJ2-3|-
CASSRTLTLSTDTQYF
TGTGCCAGCAGCCGGACACTCACTTTAAGCACAGATACGCAGTATTTT
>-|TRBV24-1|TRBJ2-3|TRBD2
CATSVGLAGVYRTDTQYF
TGTGCCACCAGTGTGGGTCTAGCGGGAGTTTATCGCACAGATACGCAGTATTTT
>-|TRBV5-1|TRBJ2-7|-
CASSLGAGSYEQYF
TGCGCCAGCAGCTTGGGGGCCGGATCCTACGAGCAGTACTTC
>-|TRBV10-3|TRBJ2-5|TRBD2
CAISESGLAEPSETQYF
TGTGCCATCAGTGAGTCGGGACTAGCGGAACCCTCAGAGACCCAGTACTTC
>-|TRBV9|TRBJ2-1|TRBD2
CASSVGSSGGDEQFF
TGTGCCAGCAGCGTAGGGTCTAGCGGGGGGGATGAGCAGTTCTTC
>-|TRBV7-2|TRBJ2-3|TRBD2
CASSTGLASTDTQYF
TGTGCCAGCAGCACCGGACTAGCAAGCACAGATACGCAGTATTTT
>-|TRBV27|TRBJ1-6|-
CASSLSVGGPGNSPLHF
TGTGCCAGCAGTTTATCGGTGGGGGGGCCAGGGAATTCACCCCTCCACTTT
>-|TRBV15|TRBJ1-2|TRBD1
CATSRVVRQGLDYGYTF
TGTGCCACCAGCAGAGTAGTGAGACAGGGGCTCGACTATGGCTACACCTTC
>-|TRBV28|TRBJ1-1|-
CASSPQGREAFF
TGTGCCAGCAGTCCCCAGGGGCGTGAAGCTTTCTTT
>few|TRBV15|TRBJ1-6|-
CATRGGGYNSPLHF
TGTGCCACCAGGGGAGGGGGCTATAATTCACCCCTCCACTTT
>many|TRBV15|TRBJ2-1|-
CATSSSTDGIYNEQFF
TGTGCCACCAGCAGCAGCACAGACGGAATCTACAATGAGCAGTTCTTC
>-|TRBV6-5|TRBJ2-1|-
CASPDLGVEDEQFF
TGTGCCAGCCCCGACCTAGGGGTAGAGGATGAGCAGTTCTTC
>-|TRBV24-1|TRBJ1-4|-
CATSDTDDKGEKLFF
TGTGCCACCAGTGACACTGACGATAAGGGGGAAAAACTGTTTTTT